This T cell receptor (beta chain) was sequenced during a study of T-cell memory formation after mild COVID-19. Findings of the study overall: Whereas later expanders leaned CD4+, clones contracting day 15 to 85 showed a balanced CD4/CD8 makeup. Shrinking CD4+ clones resided mostly in CM and EM, and CD8+ ones in EMRA.

This clonotype showed up just a few times. What it recognizes is unknown. Trimming cost V 4 bases and J 3 bases, with 16 bases left between them. The germline V gene encodes CDR1 DFQATT and CDR2 SNEGSKA (reference sequence). CDR3 size: 14 residues. TCRdb fed the 5' RACE reads into MiXCR, producing one record per CDR3 protein. Of roughly 600,000 distinct CDR3 sequences in the sample, over 15% were seen once. The rearrangement uses TRBV20-1 and TRBJ2-7; possibly TRBD2 for D (5 bases). This sequence was found in an adult woman who had mild COVID-19 (a few samples of this study predate the infection). Cell type and time point are not known. The sample consisted of PBMCs or a T cell subset sorted from them (not recorded which). CDR3: CSANGLGSIYEQYF. CDR3 nucleotides: TGCAGTGCTAATGGCCTTGGGAGCATCTACGAGCAGTACTTC.